The 29 T cell receptor beta chains reported below all come from one sample, sequenced in a study of blood T cells in healthy people across ages. With a J-beta primer mix and a sample-barcoded 5' primer, a second PCR ran 7 to 11 cycles. In TCRdb, the 5' RACE reads were re-called with MiXCR into one record per CDR3 protein. Seen here are about 1.5 million distinct CDR3 sequences, roughly 40% observed once, and the top ten hold approximately 7.9%. Specimen: blood. The receptors shown here come from a woman aged 18-29 years in good health.

In this sample, this clonotype turned up a few times. The rearrangement links TRBV5-1 to TRBJ2-7, with TRBD2 identical over 12 bases. V trimming: 3 bases; J trimming: 3 bases; junction bases outside the gene matches: 4. The length of the CDR3 is 15 residues. In germline, CDR1 is SGHRS, CDR2 YFSETQ. This CDR3 is CASSSTSGSGYEQYF. The CDR3 coding sequence is TGCGCCAGCAGCTCGACTAGCGGGAGTGGCTACGAGCAGTACTTC.

With respect to this clonotype: One base away lies a much larger clone, so this may be a sequencing read error. V gene TRBV12-3 or TRBV12-4 combines with J gene TRBJ2-1, with 9 nucleotides matching TRBD2. Near its end, the DNA agrees better with TRBJ2-7, so the J call may be wrong. The CDR3 runs to 15 residues. As DNA, the CDR3 is TGTGCCAGCAGTTTTGGCGGGGGGGCCTACAATGAGCAGTACTTC. This encodes CASSFGGGAYNEQYF.

This clonotype was recorded a few times. This chain connects TRBV6-2 or TRBV6-3 to TRBJ2-1; possibly TRBD2 for D (6 bases). CDR1 and CDR2 (germline): MNHEY, SVGEGT. The CDR3 consists of 15 residues. Trimming shortened V by 7 bases and J by 12 bases, and 25 bases separated the two germline ends. The CDR3 is CASKIDGGLGRGQFF. The CDR3 nucleotides are TGTGCCAGCAAAATCGACGGGGGTTTAGGGCGGGGGCAGTTCTTC.

This clonotype is a singleton in its sample. The chain carries TRBV6-1 and TRBJ1-2; no clear D. This CDR3 is 15 amino acids long. Looked up from germline, CDR1 is MNHNS and CDR2 is SASEGT. Trimming removed 7 bases at V and 3 bases at J, with 18 bases between. This CDR3 is CASISRAETHYGYTF. The CDR3 nucleotides read TGTGCCAGCATATCAAGAGCGGAGACCCACTATGGCTACACCTTC.

The genes are TRBV29-1 and TRBJ2-1, with a weak D call TRBD1 (6 bases). The DNA end is more similar to TRBJ2-7, so the J call may be wrong. The CDR3 is 13 amino acids. The germline gives CDR1 SQVTM, CDR2 ANQGSEA. DNA of the CDR3: TGCAGCGGGGGGCTGGGAGCCTACAATGAGCAGTACTTC. Translation: CSGGLGAYNEQYF.

The rearrangement joins TRBV20-1 to TRBJ1-5; 9 bases match TRBD1. The V gene end was trimmed by 6 bases and the J gene end by 3 bases; junction bases not matched to a gene: 6. The CDR3 spans 14 residues. The V gene's germline CDR1 is DFQATT and CDR2 SNEGSKA (reference sequence). This CDR3 reads CSARTGDYNQPQHF. CDR3 DNA: TGCAGTGCCCGGACAGGGGACTACAATCAGCCCCAGCATTTT.

The gene calls are TRBV18 and TRBJ2-1, with TRBD2 identical over 8 bases. The V and J ends lost 0 bases and 1 base, in that order; junction bases with no gene match: 8. The CDR3 sequence is 18 residues long. In germline, CDR1 is KGHSH, CDR2 LQKENI. In nucleotides, the CDR3 is TGTGCCAGCTCACCACCCTTCGCGGGAGGAGTATCCTACAATGAGCAGTTCTTC. The encoded protein is CASSPPFAGGVSYNEQFF.

The chain couples TRBV6-5 to TRBJ2-1; D not resolved. V lost 2 bases to trimming and J lost 8 bases, with 10 bases between them. Germline V lookup: CDR1 MNHEY, CDR2 SVGAGI. The CDR3 loop spans 13 amino acids. CDR3: CASSYLVRDEQFF. Here the CDR3 DNA reads TGTGCCAGCAGTTACCTAGTTCGCGATGAGCAGTTCTTC.

This clonotype is a singleton in its sample. The V and J genes are TRBV28 and TRBJ1-1, with 9 bases matching TRBD1. V shed 4 bases, J shed 12 bases, and the junction held 12 bases outside the gene matches. The CDR3 is 14 residues long. CDR1 and CDR2 (germline): MDHEN, SYDVKM. The CDR3 loop reads CASSSPRPGQGSFF. CDR3 bases: TGTGCCAGCAGTTCTCCGAGGCCGGGACAGGGCTCTTTCTTT.

This clonotype was picked up many times. The chain employs TRBV10-3 and TRBJ2-3; D may be TRBD1 or TRBD2 (5 bases each). Trimming took off 8 bases at V and 2 bases at J, with 14 bases between the two ends. Germline V gene sequence: CDR1 ENHRY, CDR2 SYGVKD. The CDR3 length is 14 residues. The CDR3 is CAISGPTITDTQYF. The CDR3 DNA reads as TGTGCCATCTCGGGGCCAACCATCACAGATACGCAGTATTTT.

This clonotype has more than one count but fewer than ten. This chain joins TRBV14 and TRBJ1-2; D is ambiguous. Germline V gene lookup returns CDR1 SGHDN and CDR2 FVKESK. The CDR3 length is 14 residues. Between the trimmed V and J ends, which lost 2 bases and 0 bases, there was a span of 7 bases. The CDR3: CASSQYTANYGYTF. In nucleotides, the CDR3 is TGTGCCAGCAGCCAATACACAGCTAACTATGGCTACACCTTC. Combining the CDR3 with reference TRBV14 and TRBJ1-2 gives the whole variable domain EAGVTQFPSHSVIEKGQTVTLRCDPISGHDNLYWYRRVMGKEIKFLLHFVKESKQDESGMPNNRFLAERTGGTYSTLKVQPAELEDSGVYFCASSQYTANYGYTFGSGTRLTVV.

The genes are TRBV25-1 and TRBJ2-7; no clear D. Trimming stripped 3 bases from V and 1 base from J, with 10 bases between. Germline CDR1 and CDR2: MGHDK and SYGVNS. This CDR3 is built from 14 residues. The CDR3 region has the DNA TGTGCCAGCAGTGAGATTGGGCCTTCCTACGAGCAGTACTTC. This gives the protein CASSEIGPSYEQYF.

This chain links TRBV20-1 with TRBJ2-1; 9 bases fit TRBD2. This CDR3 contains 14 residues. The germline gives CDR1 DFQATT, CDR2 SNEGSKA (reference sequence). The V and J ends lost 2 bases and 5 bases, in that order; junction bases with no gene match: 4. The CDR3 loop is CSARPSGAHNEQFF. CDR3 in DNA: TGCAGTGCTAGACCTAGCGGGGCCCACAATGAGCAGTTCTTC.

This clonotype has at least ten counts. V usage is TRBV11-1 and J usage is TRBJ2-3, with a possible D match to TRBD2 (5 bases). V was shortened by 3 bases and J by 2 bases, with 9 bases between the two germline ends. The CDR3 length is 14 residues. CDR1 SGHAT and CDR2 FQDESV come from the germline V gene (reference sequence). The CDR3 DNA sequence: TGTGCCAGCAGCTTCGGACTTACCACAGATACGCAGTATTTT. This translates into CASSFGLTTDTQYF.

V gene TRBV5-1 combines with J gene TRBJ1-1, with D possibly matching TRBD1 (6 bases). CDR3 size: 16 residues. Germline V gives CDR1 SGHRS, CDR2 YFSETQ. V lost 7 bases and J 1 base, leaving 20 bases between the germline ends. The CDR3: CASQGLAGSANTEAFF. In DNA, the CDR3 is TGCGCCAGCCAGGGGTTGGCGGGTTCGGCGAACACTGAAGCTTTCTTT.

This clonotype turned up a few times. V is TRBV11-1 and J is TRBJ2-7; D possibly corresponds to TRBD1 (5 bases). CDR1 and CDR2 (germline): SGHAT, FQDESV (reference sequence). V lost 7 bases and J 0 bases, leaving 13 bases between the germline ends. CDR3 size: 14 residues. DNA for the CDR3: TGTGCCAGCAAGGAAGGGGCGTCCTCCTACGAGCAGTACTTC. Protein product: CASKEGASSYEQYF.

This rearrangement joins TRBV18 to TRBJ1-2; D not resolved. The CDR3 has 13 amino acids. Trimming removed 3 bases at V and 8 bases at J, with 13 bases between. Germline assignment: CDR1 KGHSH and CDR2 LQKENI. Here the CDR3 reads CASSPQQESGYTF. The CDR3 DNA reads as TGTGCCAGCTCACCGCAGCAAGAGTCGGGCTACACCTTC.

V gene TRBV29-1 combines with J gene TRBJ2-5, with D maybe TRBD2 (6 bases). Trimming took 3 bases from V and 11 from J, leaving 13 bases between them. Germline V lookup: CDR1 SQVTM, CDR2 ANQGSEA. CDR3 size: 11 residues. Here the CDR3 DNA reads TGCAGCGTTGAGGAGGGAAGGGAGCAGTACTTC. As protein: CSVEEGREQYF. Complete variable domain (other parts from reference TRBV29-1 and TRBJ2-5): SAVISQKPSRDICQRGTSLTIQCQVDSQVTMMFWYRQQPGQSLTLIATANQGSEATYESGFVIDKFPISRPNLTFSTLTVSNMSPEDSSIYLCSVEEGREQYFGPGTRLLVL.

The genes are TRBV5-1 and TRBJ2-1; 14 positions match TRBD2. The V and J ends lost 4 bases and 0 bases, in that order; junction bases with no gene match: 9. The CDR3 runs to 19 residues. CDR1 SGHRS and CDR2 YFSETQ come from the germline V gene. CDR3 loop: CASSLGTSGSLSSYNEQFF. As DNA, the CDR3 is TGCGCCAGCAGCCTTGGGACTAGCGGGAGTTTGAGCTCCTACAATGAGCAGTTCTTC.

This chain joins TRBV6-2 or TRBV6-3 and TRBJ1-1; D is uncertain. Germline V lookup: CDR1 MNHEY, CDR2 SVGEGT. This CDR3 contains 13 residues. Trimming removed 4 bases at V and 4 bases at J, with 10 bases between. The CDR3 is CASSWVDGTEAFF. CDR3 bases: TGTGCCAGCAGTTGGGTCGACGGCACTGAAGCTTTCTTT.

The genes are TRBV20-1 and TRBJ2-1; 16 bases fit TRBD2. Germline loops: CDR1 DFQATT, CDR2 SNEGSKA (reference sequence). Trimming took 4 bases from V and 6 from J; bases not matched to a gene: 6. The CDR3 runs 16 residues. The CDR3 protein is CSATGLAGGPINEQFF. CDR3 DNA: TGCAGTGCTACGGGACTAGCGGGAGGGCCGATCAATGAGCAGTTCTTC.

This clonotype was counted only a few times. The V call is TRBV14, the J call TRBJ2-5; D call uncertain. The J call is doubtful: the DNA matches TRBJ2-7 better. This CDR3 comprises 11 residues. CDR1 SGHDN and CDR2 FVKESK come from the germline V gene. The CDR3 DNA follows: TGTGCCAGCAGCTCTATGAGCGAGCAGTACTTC. Its protein product is CASSSMSEQYF.

V gene TRBV10-3 combines with J gene TRBJ2-7; 9 nucleotides match TRBD1. CDR3 size: 14 residues. With V trimmed by 6 bases and J by 3 bases, 6 bases remained unmatched. Germline loops: CDR1 ENHRY, CDR2 SYGVKD. CDR3 protein: CAIRRTGDFYEQYF. The CDR3 DNA follows: TGTGCCATCAGGCGGACAGGGGACTTCTACGAGCAGTACTTC.

The chain combines TRBV18 with TRBJ1-1; 7 bases are a match to TRBD1. V shed 3 bases and J 7 bases; nucleotides not matched to a gene: 5. The CDR3 extends over 13 amino acids. In germline, CDR1 is KGHSH, CDR2 LQKENI. The CDR3 DNA reads TGTGCCAGCTCACCCCTCCGGGACAGTGAAGCTTTCTTT. It translates to CASSPLRDSEAFF. The full variable domain, its missing parts supplied by reference TRBV18 and TRBJ1-1, is NAGVMQNPRHLVRRRGQEARLRCSPMKGHSHVYWYRQLPEEGLKFMVYLQKENIIDESGMPKERFSAEFPKEGPSILRIQQVVRGDSAAYFCASSPLRDSEAFFGQGTRLTVV.

This clonotype was seen a few times. The chain recombines TRBV14 with TRBJ1-1; 7 bases fit TRBD1. The CDR3 runs to 14 residues. Germline values: CDR1 SGHDN, CDR2 FVKESK. V lost 4 bases to trimming and J lost 5 bases; unmatched junction nucleotides: 7. Here the CDR3 reads CASSRYTGVTEAFF. In DNA, the CDR3 is TGTGCCAGCAGCCGATATACAGGGGTGACTGAAGCTTTCTTT.

This clonotype was observed a few times. This chain connects TRBV4-2 to TRBJ2-7; the D is unclear. In germline, CDR1 is LGHNA, CDR2 YNFKEQ. Trimming left V 0 bases short and J 3 bases short, with 12 bases between. The CDR3 consists of 15 residues. The CDR3 region is CASSQEIPYGYEQYF. In DNA, the CDR3 is TGTGCCAGCAGCCAAGAAATCCCTTACGGCTACGAGCAGTACTTC.

The chain recombines TRBV7-9 with TRBJ2-7; 11 positions match TRBD2. Germline loops: CDR1 SEHNR, CDR2 FQNEAQ (reference sequence). Germline trimming cut 5 bases from V and 6 bases from J; bases unmatched to any gene: 9. The CDR3 contains 15 residues. The CDR3, as DNA: TGTGCCAGCAGCATTCCCGGGACTAGCGGATCCGAGCAGTACTTC. As protein: CASSIPGTSGSEQYF.

The chain recombines TRBV4-2 with TRBJ2-5; TRBD1 is a possible D gene (7 bases). Trimming cost V 0 bases and J 5 bases, with 13 bases left between them. CDR1 and CDR2 (germline): LGHNA, YNFKEQ. The CDR3 has 15 amino acids. The CDR3 protein is CASSQDGRGVETQYF. CDR3 DNA: TGTGCCAGCAGCCAAGATGGCAGGGGGGTGGAGACCCAGTACTTC.

The chain joins TRBV9 to TRBJ2-1; D unclear. The germline V gene has CDR1 SGDLS and CDR2 YYNGEE. Trimming removed 4 bases at V and 6 bases at J, with 8 bases between. The CDR3 sequence is 12 residues long. In nucleotides, the CDR3 is TGTGCCAGCAGCCGTCCCCCCAATGAGCAGTTCTTC. Its protein product is CASSRPPNEQFF. Variable domain in full (rest from reference TRBV9 and TRBJ2-1): DSGVTQTPKHLITATGQRVTLRCSPRSGDLSVYWYQQSLDQGLQFLIQYYNGEERAKGNILERFSAQQFPDLHSELNLSSLELGDSALYFCASSRPPNEQFFGPGTRLTVL.